The rows below give T cell receptor beta chains drawn from one sample of a study of cytomegalovirus exposure and HLA in healthy donors. Repertoires were generated with immunoSEQ multiplex PCR, while TCRdb's copy carries only in-frame clones and drops some. The top ten hold 2.5% to 3% of the sample, which has fewer than 200,000 clones, nearly 80% seen once. Sequencing input: PBMCs. The receptors originated from a female donor in good health and CMV-seronegative. CDR3s include the opening cysteine and the closing phenylalanine or tryptophan. D genes are given only for firm matches. The size entry is marked missing in some rows and otherwise reads once, few, many or a size class.

TRBD1,few,TRBV4-3,TRBJ1-4,TGCGCCAGCAGCCAAGAGGAGCAGGGGGCGGGTGAAAAACTGTTTTTT,CASSQEEQGAGEKLFF
TRBD1,.,TRBV19,TRBJ2-5,TGTGCCAGTAGTCATCCGGGACAGGGGGCGGAGACCCAGTACTTC,CASSHPGQGAETQYF
TRBD1,few,TRBV19,TRBJ1-2,TGTGCCAGTAAACAACAGGGGCGAGCTGCGTCAATCGACTATGGCTACACCTTC,CASKQQGRAASIDYGYTF
.,.,TRBV7-2,TRBJ2-3,TGTGCCAGCAGCCGGGGAGTATACACGGCAGATACGCAGTGTTTT,CASSRGVYTADTQCF
TRBD2,few,TRBV28,TRBJ2-7,TGTGCCAGTAGGGTCTCGGGAGGGTGGAGCGAGCAGTACTTC,CASRVSGGWSEQYF
.,.,TRBV19,TRBJ1-2,TGTGCCAGTAGTTCAACAACAGGGCTGAGGAGCTACACCTTC,CASSSTTGLRSYTF
TRBD1,.,TRBV4-1,TRBJ1-1,TGCGCCAGCAGCCAAGATGGAAGGGGGCTTCACACTGAAGCTTTCTTT,CASSQDGRGLHTEAFF
TRBD1,.,TRBV27,TRBJ2-4,TGTGCCAGCAGTTCCCTACTCGGGACAGGGAAAAACATTCAGTACTTC,CASSSLLGTGKNIQYF
.,.,TRBV14,TRBJ2-1,TGTGCCAGCAGCCAAGACAGTTACAATGAGCAGTTCTTC,CASSQDSYNEQFF
.,.,TRBV4-1,TRBJ2-3,TGCGCCAGCAGCCAAGCCCCAGGCCCCACAGATACGCAGTATTTT,CASSQAPGPTDTQYF
.,.,TRBV6-1,TRBJ1-1,TGTGCCAGCAGTGACAAGAACATGAACACTGAAGCTTTCTTT,CASSDKNMNTEAFF
.,.,TRBV18,TRBJ2-4,TGTGCCAGCTCTCCTCAGGGGCAGGACAAAAACATTCAGTACTTC,CASSPQGQDKNIQYF
.,.,TRBV28,TRBJ2-5,TGTGCCAGCACCCTGGGAGGACAAGAGACCCAGTACTTC,CASTLGGQETQYF
.,.,TRBV27,TRBJ1-5,TGTGCCAGCAGTTCGGGCAATCAGCCCCAGCATTTT,CASSSGNQPQHF
TRBD2,.,TRBV7-3,TRBJ2-2,TGTGCCAGCAGCTTAAAACTGGCGGGAGATATCGGGGAGCTGTTTTTT,CASSLKLAGDIGELFF
.,once,TRBV28,TRBJ2-5,TGTGCCAGCAGTACCCTCAGGGGTAGAGAGACCCAGTACTTC,CASSTLRGRETQYF
TRBD2,.,TRBV27,TRBJ2-5,TGTGCCAGCAGTTTAGCCGCGGGGGAGTACCAAGAGACCCAGTACTTC,CASSLAAGEYQETQYF
.,.,TRBV30,TRBJ2-1,TGTGCCTGGAGTAAGTTCGTCGGACAGGGAGGGAATGAGCAGTTCTTC,CAWSKFVGQGGNEQFF
TRBD1,.,TRBV7-8,TRBJ2-7,TGTGCCAGCAGCTTAACACAGGGGGTAGTCGCCGCGGGCGAGCAGTACTTC,CASSLTQGVVAAGEQYF
.,.,TRBV6-6,TRBJ1-4,TGTGCCAGCAGTTTGAGCAATAATGAAAAACTGTTTTTT,CASSLSNNEKLFF
.,few,TRBV10-1,TRBJ1-2,TGCGCCAGCAGCGCCGAAGACAGGCCACTCTGCTACACCTTC,CASSAEDRPLCYTF
.,once,TRBV30,TRBJ2-3,TGTGCCTGGACTCGGGTAGCCGATACAGATACGCAGTATTTT,CAWTRVADTDTQYF
.,.,TRBV25-1,TRBJ2-5,TGTGCCAGCAGTGAATTGGGCTTAGGGACAAAAAACCAAGAGACCCAGTACTTC,CASSELGLGTKNQETQYF
.,.,TRBV6-6,TRBJ1-4,TGTGCCACCACGACCCCCGGGGGGGAAAAACTGTTTTTT,CATTTPGGEKLFF
.,.,TRBV2,TRBJ1-5,TGTGCCAGCACCGCAGACAGAAATCAGCCCCAGCATTTT,CASTADRNQPQHF
.,.,TRBV5-1,TRBJ2-1,TGCGCCAGCAGCTTGGAGTGGGACACTAACTACAATGAGCAGTTCTTC,CASSLEWDTNYNEQFF
TRBD1,.,TRBV11-3,TRBJ1-3,TGTGCCAGCAGCCAAGACAGGGGACTTGGAAACACCATATATTTT,CASSQDRGLGNTIYF
.,.,TRBV27,TRBJ2-2,TGTGCCAGCAGTTTAAACAGGGTGAACACCGGGGAGCTGTTTTTT,CASSLNRVNTGELFF
.,.,TRBV7-8,TRBJ2-1,TGTGCCAGCAGCTTAGTCGAAGCGCGGCCTTACAATGAGCAGTTCTTC,CASSLVEARPYNEQFF
TRBD2,.,TRBV29-1,TRBJ2-1,TGCAGCGCCCTTACTAGCGGGCTTTACAATGAGCAGTTCTTC,CSALTSGLYNEQFF
.,.,TRBV7-8,TRBJ2-7,TGTGCCAGCAGCTTAGGGAGGAGTCTCGAGCAGTACTTC,CASSLGRSLEQYF
TRBD1,.,TRBV4-2,TRBJ2-7,TGTGCCAGCAGCCAAATTGCCGACAGGGCCCGAACCTACGAGCAGTACTTC,CASSQIADRARTYEQYF